The source of this TCR beta chain is a study of blood T cell repertoires in COVID-19. Germline V gives CDR1 MNHEY, CDR2 SVGAGI. This CDR3 comprises 14 residues. The germline V and J ends were trimmed by 0 bases and 6 bases, with 11 bases remaining between them. Clones were sequenced by immunoSEQ multiplex PCR, and TCRdb holds only the in-frame ones, with some missing. The sample consists of a few hundred thousand clones, roughly nine tenths of them appearing once. J is TRBJ1-2 and V is TRBV6-5, with D maybe TRBD1 (6 bases). The origin of this receptor is a human donor in a cohort exposed to, infected with or recovered from COVID-19 (not recorded which). The donor label of this sample is uncertain. Sequencing was done on a sample of PBMCs or T cells enriched from blood (not recorded which). The CDR3 sequence: CASSYSTGGHGYTF. The CDR3, as DNA: TGTGCCAGCAGTTACTCGACGGGGGGCCATGGCTACACCTTC.